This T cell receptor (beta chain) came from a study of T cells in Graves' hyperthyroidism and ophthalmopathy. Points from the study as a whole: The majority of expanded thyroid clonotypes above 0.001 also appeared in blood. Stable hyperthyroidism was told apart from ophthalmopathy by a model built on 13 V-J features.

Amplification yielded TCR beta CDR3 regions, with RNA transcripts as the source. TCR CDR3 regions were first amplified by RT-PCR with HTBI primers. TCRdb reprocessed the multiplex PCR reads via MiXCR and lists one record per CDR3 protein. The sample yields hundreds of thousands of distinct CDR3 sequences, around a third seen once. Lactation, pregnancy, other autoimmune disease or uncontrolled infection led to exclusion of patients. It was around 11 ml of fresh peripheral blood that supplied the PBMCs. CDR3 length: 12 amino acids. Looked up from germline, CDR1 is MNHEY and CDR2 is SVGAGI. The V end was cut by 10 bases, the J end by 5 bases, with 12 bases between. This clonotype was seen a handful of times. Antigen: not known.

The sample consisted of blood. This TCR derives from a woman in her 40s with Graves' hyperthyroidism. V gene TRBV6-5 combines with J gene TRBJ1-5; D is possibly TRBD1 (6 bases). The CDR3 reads CATQGGDQPQHF. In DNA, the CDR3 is TGTGCCACACAGGGTGGCGATCAGCCCCAGCATTTT.